These T cell receptor beta chains were read from a single sample in a study of T cell responses to AZD1222 COVID-19 vaccine. This table comes from immunoSEQ multiplex PCR, and its TCRdb copy is limited to in-frame clones, with some not included. The sample records approximately 210,000 clones, approximately 93% being singletons. The input for sequencing was peripheral blood, taken 28 days after the second AZD1222 dose. The receptors originated from an adult who received the AZD1222 COVID-19 vaccine. CDR3s include the opening cysteine and the closing phenylalanine or tryptophan. The D gene is left open where the match is weak. Rows may omit the clone size; those that give it use once, few, many or a size class.

d_gene: -
len: 14
j_gene: TRBJ1-1
v_gene: TRBV2
abundance: -
CDR3aa: CASSRDGGATEAFF
CDR3nt: TGTGCCAGCAGTCGGGACGGAGGGGCCACTGAAGCTTTCTTT

d_gene: TRBD2
len: 17
j_gene: TRBJ2-5
v_gene: TRBV18
abundance: -
CDR3aa: CASSPLRTSGSGETQYF
CDR3nt: TGTGCCAGCTCACCACTTCGGACTAGCGGGAGTGGAGAGACCCAGTACTTC

d_gene: -
len: 12
j_gene: TRBJ1-3
v_gene: TRBV5-5
abundance: -
CDR3aa: CASSPWGNTIYF
CDR3nt: TGTGCCAGCAGCCCCTGGGGAAACACCATATATTTT

d_gene: -
len: 15
j_gene: TRBJ1-4
v_gene: TRBV15
abundance: -
CDR3aa: CATSSPGAAGEKLFF
CDR3nt: TGTGCCACCAGCAGTCCAGGGGCAGCGGGTGAAAAACTGTTTTTT

d_gene: TRBD1
len: 15
j_gene: TRBJ1-2
v_gene: TRBV6-1
abundance: -
CDR3aa: CASSEAQGVVYGYTF
CDR3nt: TGTGCCAGCAGTGAAGCACAGGGGGTAGTCTATGGCTACACCTTC

d_gene: TRBD1
len: 15
j_gene: TRBJ2-7
v_gene: TRBV15
abundance: -
CDR3aa: CATSISDRGNYEQYF
CDR3nt: TGTGCCACCAGCATCTCGGACAGGGGAAACTACGAGCAGTACTTC

d_gene: TRBD1
len: 16
j_gene: TRBJ2-7
v_gene: TRBV6-1
abundance: -
CDR3aa: CASSGVGTGRNYEQYF
CDR3nt: TGTGCCAGCAGTGGGGTTGGGACAGGGAGGAATTACGAGCAGTACTTC

d_gene: -
len: 12
j_gene: TRBJ1-2
v_gene: TRBV7-2
abundance: -
CDR3aa: CASSLNQYGYTF
CDR3nt: TGTGCCAGCAGCTTAAATCAGTATGGCTACACCTTC

d_gene: -
len: 16
j_gene: TRBJ1-2
v_gene: TRBV5-8
abundance: -
CDR3aa: CASSSAGAPLNYGYTF
CDR3nt: TGTGCCAGCAGCTCGGCGGGCGCACCCTTGAACTATGGCTACACCTTC

d_gene: -
len: 15
j_gene: TRBJ1-4
v_gene: TRBV6-5
abundance: -
CDR3aa: CASSFTGPRNEKLFF
CDR3nt: TGTGCCAGCAGTTTTACAGGACCGCGGAATGAAAAACTGTTTTTT

d_gene: TRBD2
len: 15
j_gene: TRBJ2-1
v_gene: TRBV27
abundance: -
CDR3aa: CASSLGASGYNEQFF
CDR3nt: TGTGCCAGCAGTTTAGGGGCTAGCGGATACAATGAGCAGTTCTTC

d_gene: -
len: 11
j_gene: TRBJ2-1
v_gene: TRBV27
abundance: -
CDR3aa: CASSKGNEQFF
CDR3nt: TGTGCCAGCAGTAAGGGCAATGAGCAGTTCTTC

d_gene: TRBD1
len: 15
j_gene: TRBJ1-1
v_gene: TRBV5-1
abundance: -
CDR3aa: CASSLGQGLNTEAFF
CDR3nt: TGCGCCAGCAGCTTGGGACAGGGATTGAACACTGAAGCTTTCTTT

d_gene: TRBD1
len: 15
j_gene: TRBJ1-1
v_gene: TRBV9
abundance: -
CDR3aa: CASSVQGAGATEAFF
CDR3nt: TGTGCCAGCAGCGTGCAGGGGGCCGGGGCCACTGAAGCTTTCTTT

d_gene: -
len: 15
j_gene: TRBJ1-3
v_gene: TRBV18
abundance: -
CDR3aa: CASSPGDFGGNTIYF
CDR3nt: TGTGCCAGCTCACCGGGGGACTTTGGAGGAAACACCATATATTTT

d_gene: TRBD1
len: 17
j_gene: TRBJ2-3
v_gene: TRBV4-3
abundance: -
CDR3aa: CASSQDFRGQGTDTQYF
CDR3nt: TGCGCCAGCAGCCAAGATTTTAGGGGGCAAGGCACAGATACGCAGTATTTT

d_gene: -
len: 17
j_gene: TRBJ2-7
v_gene: TRBV4-2
abundance: -
CDR3aa: CASSLTGGGGSSYEQYF
CDR3nt: TGTGCCAGCAGCCTCACCGGAGGGGGCGGCTCCTCCTACGAGCAGTACTTC

d_gene: -
len: 15
j_gene: TRBJ2-1
v_gene: TRBV5-6
abundance: -
CDR3aa: CASNHGRFSYNEQFF
CDR3nt: TGTGCCAGCAATCACGGGCGGTTCTCCTACAATGAGCAGTTCTTC

d_gene: TRBD2
len: 14
j_gene: TRBJ2-7
v_gene: TRBV15
abundance: -
CDR3aa: CATKLASGRGEQYF
CDR3nt: TGTGCCACCAAGTTAGCTAGCGGGAGGGGCGAGCAGTACTTC

d_gene: -
len: 12
j_gene: TRBJ2-7
v_gene: TRBV30
abundance: -
CDR3aa: CAWSVSGPEQYF
CDR3nt: TGTGCCTGGAGTGTGTCAGGGCCCGAGCAGTACTTC

d_gene: TRBD1
len: 13
j_gene: TRBJ2-7
v_gene: TRBV29-1
abundance: -
CDR3aa: CSVERDRGNEQYF
CDR3nt: TGCAGCGTTGAGAGGGACAGGGGAAACGAGCAGTACTTC

d_gene: -
len: 16
j_gene: TRBJ1-5
v_gene: TRBV7-2
abundance: -
CDR3aa: CASSLYRAGSNQPQHF
CDR3nt: TGTGCCAGCAGCCTTTACAGGGCAGGGTCCAATCAGCCCCAGCATTTT

d_gene: -
len: 14
j_gene: TRBJ2-5
v_gene: TRBV7-9
abundance: -
CDR3aa: CASSFGGAGETQYF
CDR3nt: TGTGCCAGCAGCTTTGGCGGTGCGGGTGAGACCCAGTACTTC

d_gene: TRBD1
len: 15
j_gene: TRBJ2-1
v_gene: TRBV24-1
abundance: -
CDR3aa: CATSDSGQGVNEQFF
CDR3nt: TGTGCCACCAGTGATTCAGGACAGGGCGTTAATGAGCAGTTCTTC

d_gene: -
len: 13
j_gene: TRBJ1-5
v_gene: TRBV2
abundance: -
CDR3aa: CASSPGSGQPQHF
CDR3nt: TGTGCCAGCAGTCCAGGATCGGGGCAGCCCCAGCATTTT

d_gene: -
len: 13
j_gene: TRBJ1-2
v_gene: TRBV5-1
abundance: -
CDR3aa: CASSLEARGGYTF
CDR3nt: TGCGCCAGCAGCTTGGAAGCCCGGGGTGGCTACACCTTC

d_gene: TRBD2
len: 15
j_gene: TRBJ2-1
v_gene: TRBV28
abundance: -
CDR3aa: CASSLGTSETNEQFF
CDR3nt: TGTGCCAGCAGTCTAGGGACTAGCGAGACCAATGAGCAGTTCTTC

d_gene: TRBD2
len: 18
j_gene: TRBJ2-3
v_gene: TRBV24-1
abundance: -
CDR3aa: CATSDLTLAGGSTDTQYF
CDR3nt: TGTGCCACCAGTGATCTGACTCTAGCGGGAGGGAGCACAGATACGCAGTATTTT

d_gene: TRBD1
len: 17
j_gene: TRBJ2-1
v_gene: TRBV3-1/TRBV3-2
abundance: -
CDR3aa: CASSAPRDRGGYNEQFF
CDR3nt: TGTGCCAGCAGCGCCCCCCGAGACAGGGGGGGATACAATGAGCAGTTCTTC

d_gene: TRBD1
len: 14
j_gene: TRBJ2-5
v_gene: TRBV9
abundance: -
CDR3aa: CASSVGQGGQTQYF
CDR3nt: TGTGCCAGCAGCGTAGGACAGGGTGGACAGACCCAGTACTTC

d_gene: TRBD2
len: 17
j_gene: TRBJ2-3
v_gene: TRBV28
abundance: -
CDR3aa: CASSSAQGTSGPDTQYF
CDR3nt: TGTGCCAGCAGTTCCGCCCAGGGGACTAGCGGCCCAGATACGCAGTATTTT

d_gene: TRBD2
len: 16
j_gene: TRBJ2-3
v_gene: TRBV24-1
abundance: once
CDR3aa: CATSDPTSGIADTQYF
CDR3nt: TGTGCCACCAGTGACCCGACTAGCGGGATTGCAGATACGCAGTATTTT

d_gene: TRBD1
len: 15
j_gene: TRBJ2-7
v_gene: TRBV24-1
abundance: -
CDR3aa: CATSDSRDRDDEQYF
CDR3nt: TGTGCCACCAGTGATTCCCGGGACAGGGACGACGAGCAGTACTTC

d_gene: -
len: 15
j_gene: TRBJ1-5
v_gene: TRBV7-9
abundance: -
CDR3aa: CASSLARVSNQPQHF
CDR3nt: TGTGCCAGCAGCTTAGCCAGGGTTAGCAATCAGCCCCAGCATTTT

d_gene: -
len: 12
j_gene: TRBJ2-7
v_gene: TRBV29-1
abundance: -
CDR3aa: CSVVSGKHEQYF
CDR3nt: TGCAGCGTTGTCTCGGGGAAGCACGAGCAGTACTTC

d_gene: -
len: 12
j_gene: TRBJ1-2
v_gene: TRBV19
abundance: -
CDR3aa: CASEAGVYGYTF
CDR3nt: TGTGCCAGTGAGGCCGGGGTCTATGGCTACACCTTC

d_gene: -
len: 16
j_gene: TRBJ2-7
v_gene: TRBV7-2
abundance: -
CDR3aa: CASSLAYQLITYEQYF
CDR3nt: TGTGCCAGCAGCTTAGCGTACCAGCTCATTACGTACGAGCAGTACTTC

d_gene: -
len: 17
j_gene: TRBJ2-5
v_gene: TRBV19
abundance: -
CDR3aa: CATSILRDAKAQETQYF
CDR3nt: TGTGCCACTAGTATATTGAGGGACGCTAAAGCCCAAGAGACCCAGTACTTC

d_gene: -
len: 15
j_gene: TRBJ2-7
v_gene: TRBV28
abundance: -
CDR3aa: CASSPGPSRSYEQYF
CDR3nt: TGTGCCAGCAGTCCGGGACCATCAAGGTCCTACGAGCAGTACTTC

d_gene: TRBD2
len: 15
j_gene: TRBJ2-7
v_gene: TRBV28
abundance: -
CDR3aa: CASSTTGGSSYEQYF
CDR3nt: TGTGCCAGCAGTACGACGGGGGGGAGCTCCTACGAGCAGTACTTC

d_gene: TRBD1
len: 14
j_gene: TRBJ2-1
v_gene: TRBV6-5
abundance: -
CDR3aa: CASSYSRTGVGQFF
CDR3nt: TGTGCCAGCAGTTACTCGAGGACAGGGGTAGGGCAGTTCTTC

d_gene: TRBD2
len: 16
j_gene: TRBJ2-5
v_gene: TRBV11-2
abundance: -
CDR3aa: CASSLGSSSGRETQYF
CDR3nt: TGTGCCAGCAGCTTAGGGTCGAGTAGCGGGAGGGAGACCCAGTACTTC

d_gene: TRBD2
len: 15
j_gene: TRBJ2-1
v_gene: TRBV5-1
abundance: -
CDR3aa: CASSSLAGGPNEQFF
CDR3nt: TGCGCCAGCAGCTCCCTAGCGGGAGGCCCCAATGAGCAGTTCTTC

d_gene: TRBD2
len: 17
j_gene: TRBJ2-7
v_gene: TRBV28
abundance: -
CDR3aa: CASSLGGTKRWAFEQYF
CDR3nt: TGTGCCAGCAGTTTGGGTGGGACTAAGAGGTGGGCCTTCGAGCAGTACTTC

d_gene: -
len: 14
j_gene: TRBJ1-4
v_gene: TRBV30
abundance: -
CDR3aa: CAWARGWENEKLFF
CDR3nt: TGTGCCTGGGCCAGGGGATGGGAGAATGAAAAACTGTTTTTT

d_gene: TRBD2
len: 16
j_gene: TRBJ2-7
v_gene: TRBV11-3
abundance: -
CDR3aa: CASSYLRVAGVYEQYF
CDR3nt: TGTGCCAGCAGCTATCTCCGGGTAGCGGGAGTTTACGAGCAGTACTTC

d_gene: -
len: 15
j_gene: TRBJ2-2
v_gene: TRBV6-1
abundance: -
CDR3aa: CASSDRLPNTGELFF
CDR3nt: TGTGCCAGCAGTGATAGGCTTCCGAACACCGGGGAGCTGTTTTTT

d_gene: -
len: 11
j_gene: TRBJ2-7
v_gene: TRBV20-1
abundance: -
CDR3aa: CSARDVATLVF
CDR3nt: TGCAGTGCTAGAGACGTGGCTACGTTGGTCTTC